This T cell receptor (beta chain) was recorded in a study of human T cells and chemical hapten exposure. Background on the study: Among samples, TCR yields varied mainly because of small differences in pooled library volume. Study findings and constraints: TCRs at a frequency above 1 in 1000 stayed unchanged with DPC sensitization.

This clonotype occurred once. The target antigen is unknown. Time point denoted: patch test 1, 2 weeks after DPC sensitization. Treatment denoted: therapeutic diphenylcyclopropenone sensitization with weekly scalp DPC. CDR3 size: 13 residues. The germline V and J ends were trimmed by 7 bases and 1 base, with 13 bases remaining between them. The V gene's germline CDR1 is SQVTM and CDR2 ANQGSEA. TCRdb reanalysed the RACE reads using MiXCR and keeps one entry per CDR3 protein. The table lists about 120,000 distinct CDR3 sequences, 9.5% to 13% of them singletons. This material consisted of whole blood, taken in connection with sensitization to the hapten diphenylcyclopropenone (DPC). This chain joins TRBV29-1 and TRBJ1-1; D is unresolved. This TCR came from a woman in her forties or fifties with alopecia areata. Some clones in this sample may be carry-over from other donors' samples. This CDR3 is CSASTASNTEAFF. The CDR3 DNA is TGCAGCGCTTCTACAGCGTCGAACACTGAAGCTTTCTTT.